This T cell receptor beta chain was identified in a study of blood T cell repertoires in COVID-19. Data came from immunoSEQ multiplex PCR; TCRdb stores just in-frame clones and leaves some out. The repertoire holds roughly 200,000 clones, with just over 85% as singletons. CDR1 SGHTA and CDR2 FQGTGA come from the germline V gene. This CDR3 is 13 amino acids long. The V gene lost 2 bases and the J gene lost 10 bases, with 14 bases spanning the gap. Sequenced material: PBMCs or T cells enriched from blood (not recorded which). The chain has TRBV7-3 and TRBJ1-2; D unresolved. This sequence originates from a middle-aged woman with acute COVID-19. CDR3 DNA sequence: TGTGCCAGCAGCTTAGACGGTCGGGATGTCTACACCTTC. Amino acids: CASSLDGRDVYTF.